The rows below give T cell receptor beta chains drawn from one sample of a study of cytomegalovirus exposure and HLA in healthy donors. Profiling relied on immunoSEQ multiplex PCR, and the TCRdb table lists in-frame clones only, not all of them. Of 45,000 or so clones listed, about 78% are singletons. The sequenced sample consisted of PBMCs. Receptors were obtained from a woman younger than 45 in good health and CMV-seronegative. CDR3s include the opening cysteine and the closing phenylalanine or tryptophan. The D gene is left open where the match is weak. Part of the rows lack a size; the others show once, few, many or a class for expanded clones.

clone_size d_call j_call v_call cdr3_aa cdr3_nt
many - TRBJ2-1 TRBV9 CASSPVQLYNEQFF TGTGCCAGCAGTCCGGTACAGCTCTACAATGAGCAGTTCTTC
- TRBD1 TRBJ1-5 TRBV5-1 CASSRTGDGNQPQHF TGCGCCAGCAGCAGAACAGGGGACGGCAATCAGCCCCAGCATTTT
- TRBD1 TRBJ1-6 TRBV15 CATRGQGVLSPLHF TGTGCCACCAGGGGACAGGGGGTACTTTCACCCCTCCACTTT
- - TRBJ2-3 TRBV5-6 CASSSGDQDTQYF TGTGCCAGCAGCTCAGGGGATCAAGATACGCAGTATTTT
- TRBD1 TRBJ2-1 TRBV29-1 CSVFLVRDRDYNEQFF TGCAGCGTATTTCTGGTCCGGGACAGGGACTACAATGAGCAGTTCTTC
- TRBD1 TRBJ2-1 TRBV29-1 CSVEPGDRAADEQFF TGCAGCGTTGAACCCGGGGACAGGGCGGCGGATGAGCAGTTCTTC
few - TRBJ2-3 TRBV6-6 CASRYRGTFGGDTQYF TGTGCCAGCAGATACCGCGGGACTTTTGGGGGAGATACGCAGTATTTT
- TRBD1 TRBJ1-5 TRBV6-4 CASNTNRGGQPQHF TGTGCCAGCAATACGAACAGGGGAGGTCAGCCCCAGCATTTT
- - TRBJ2-4 TRBV19 CASSNQLRGIQYF TGTGCCAGTAGTAATCAGCTAAGGGGCATTCAGTACTTC
- - TRBJ1-6 TRBV11-1 CASSLKPWNSPLHF TGTGCCAGCAGCTTAAAGCCATGGAATTCACCCCTCCACTTT
- - TRBJ2-1 TRBV5-6 CASSLYTNNEQFF TGTGCCAGCAGCTTGTACACGAACAATGAGCAGTTCTTC
- - TRBJ1-2 TRBV2 CASSEGPLAGAQDGYTF TGTGCCAGCAGTGAAGGTCCCTTGGCGGGGGCGCAAGATGGCTACACCTTC
- - TRBJ2-4 TRBV5-1 CASSLGEDKNIQYF TGCGCCAGCAGCTTGGGGGAGGACAAAAACATTCAGTACTTC
- TRBD2 TRBJ2-1 TRBV19 CASRHLAGAYNEQFF TGTGCCAGTAGGCATCTAGCGGGGGCCTACAATGAGCAGTTCTTC
once - TRBJ1-5 TRBV7-2 CASSFVLPCNQPQHF TGTGCCAGCAGCTTTGTCCTCCCTTGCAATCAGCCCCAGCATTTT
- - TRBJ2-6 TRBV6-4 CASSDSTNSGANVLTF TGTGCCAGCAGTGACTCGACAAACTCTGGGGCCAACGTCCTGACTTTC
- TRBD1 TRBJ1-1 TRBV11-1 CASSDSHRGVDEAFF TGTGCCAGCAGCGATTCCCACAGGGGTGTTGATGAAGCTTTCTTT
- - TRBJ2-3 TRBV29-1 CSTLGGEVSDTQYF TGCAGCACGCTAGGGGGGGAGGTTTCGGATACGCAGTATTTT
- - TRBJ2-7 TRBV7-2 CASSLRTSDTYEQYF TGTGCCAGCAGCTTAAGGACCTCGGACACCTACGAGCAGTACTTC
- TRBD1 TRBJ1-1 TRBV18 CASSPSTGDRWGTEAFF TGTGCCAGCTCACCGTCGACAGGGGACCGTTGGGGCACTGAAGCTTTCTTT
- TRBD2 TRBJ2-2 TRBV5-4 CASSLGLAGGGVTGELFF TGTGCCAGCAGCTTGGGACTAGCGGGAGGAGGAGTCACCGGGGAGCTGTTTTTT
- - TRBJ1-5 TRBV30 CAWSDRTLDQPQHF TGTGCCTGGAGTGACCGGACACTCGATCAGCCCCAGCATTTT
- - TRBJ1-1 TRBV21-1 CASSKGDDRATDTEAFF TGTGCCAGCAGCAAAGGTGATGACAGGGCTACGGACACTGAAGCTTTCTTT
few - TRBJ2-3 TRBV4-1 CASSQAIRGELPLSTDTQYF TGCGCCAGCAGCCAAGCTATCAGGGGGGAGTTACCCTTGAGCACAGATACGCAGTATTTT
medium-sized TRBD2 TRBJ2-1 TRBV6-1 CASSGLAGEYNEQFF TGTGCCAGCAGTGGACTAGCGGGAGAATACAATGAGCAGTTCTTC
- TRBD2 TRBJ2-3 TRBV29-1 CSGLKAGGPGDTQYF TGCAGCGGCCTCAAAGCGGGAGGGCCGGGAGATACGCAGTATTTT
- - TRBJ2-7 TRBV2 CASSESRTGVYEQYF TGTGCCAGCAGCGAAAGTCGTACAGGAGTCTACGAGCAGTACTTC
- - TRBJ2-1 TRBV6-5 CASSYGYGGEFEQFF TGTGCCAGCAGTTATGGGTATGGCGGGGAGTTCGAGCAGTTCTTC
- - TRBJ1-1 TRBV7-2 CASSYREGAEAFF TGTGCCAGCAGTTATAGGGAGGGCGCCGAAGCTTTCTTT
- TRBD2 TRBJ2-7 TRBV9 CASSARAGAEYEQYF TGTGCCAGCAGCGCCCGGGCGGGAGCTGAGTACGAGCAGTACTTC
medium-sized - TRBJ2-5 TRBV5-1 CASSLGRGGETQYF TGCGCCAGCAGCTTGGGAAGAGGTGGAGAGACCCAGTACTTC
- - TRBJ2-2 TRBV9 CASSVSGELFF TGTGCCAGCAGCGTATCGGGGGAGCTGTTTTTT
- TRBD1 TRBJ1-5 TRBV6-1 CATGTGDSNQPQHF TGTGCCACCGGGACAGGGGATAGCAATCAGCCCCAGCATTTT
few - TRBJ1-1 TRBV6-5 CASSYSGGTEAFF TGTGCCAGCAGTTACTCGGGAGGCACTGAAGCTTTCTTT
- - TRBJ1-4 TRBV6-5 CASSYRDSLQLFF TGTGCCAGCAGTTACCGCGACAGTTTACAACTGTTTTTT
few - TRBJ2-1 TRBV7-2 CASSLGRFYEQFF TGTGCCAGCAGCTTGGGGCGATTCTATGAGCAGTTCTTC
- - TRBJ1-1 TRBV7-9 CASSLALFSSEAFF TGTGCCAGCAGCTTAGCGCTATTTTCGTCTGAAGCTTTCTTT
- - TRBJ2-5 TRBV18 CASSPGAVQETQYF TGTGCCAGCTCACCGGGAGCGGTGCAAGAGACCCAGTACTTC
- TRBD2 TRBJ2-5 TRBV15 CATSRVWGGSGETQYF TGTGCCACCAGCAGAGTGTGGGGGGGATCGGGGGAGACCCAGTACTTC
- TRBD2 TRBJ2-7 TRBV11-1 CASALAGASYEQYF TGTGCCAGCGCGTTAGCGGGGGCCTCCTACGAGCAGTACTTC
- TRBD1 TRBJ2-1 TRBV25-1 CASSDPGGFVNEQFF TGTGCCAGCAGTGACCCAGGGGGATTCGTCAATGAGCAGTTCTTC
- TRBD2 TRBJ2-5 TRBV6-9 CATPLAGVETQYF TGTGCCACCCCCCTAGCGGGAGTGGAGACCCAGTACTTC
- TRBD1 TRBJ2-5 TRBV28 CASSIGTVRETQYF TGTGCCAGCAGTATCGGGACAGTGAGAGAGACCCAGTACTTC
- TRBD2 TRBJ2-5 TRBV7-2 CASSTGLAGSETQYF TGTGCCAGCAGCACAGGACTAGCGGGGTCAGAGACCCAGTACTTC
- - TRBJ2-7 TRBV30 CAWSRAYEQYF TGTGCCTGGTCCCGGGCCTACGAGCAGTACTTC
- - TRBJ2-5 TRBV7-2 CASSLQETQYF TGTGCCAGCAGTCTACAAGAGACCCAGTACTTC
- - TRBJ1-1 TRBV30 CAWSRGGNTEAFF TGTGCCTGGAGTAGGGGGGGGAACACTGAAGCTTTCTTT
- - TRBJ2-1 TRBV29-1 CSVGRGGLMQKSSYNEQFF TGCAGCGTTGGCAGAGGTGGACTCATGCAGAAGAGCTCCTACAATGAGCAGTTCTTC
- - TRBJ2-7 TRBV5-1 CASSLAGSLQYF TGCGCCAGCAGCTTGGCCGGGTCGCTCCAGTACTTC
- TRBD1 TRBJ1-1 TRBV30 CAWSVGTAVSTEAFF TGTGCCTGGAGTGTAGGGACAGCTGTGAGCACTGAAGCTTTCTTT
- TRBD2 TRBJ2-7 TRBV2 CASSEGLAGVHEQYF TGTGCCAGCAGTGAGGGACTAGCGGGAGTCCACGAGCAGTACTTC
- - TRBJ1-1 TRBV4-1 CASSQDSVGGGPNTEAFF TGCGCCAGCAGCCAAGATTCCGTGGGCGGGGGGCCGAACACTGAAGCTTTCTTT
- TRBD1 TRBJ2-1 TRBV30 CAWRTGATGQFF TGTGCCTGGAGGACAGGGGCCACGGGTCAGTTCTTC
- - TRBJ1-4 TRBV30 CAWNWARTGIRFATNEKLFF TGTGCCTGGAATTGGGCCCGAACAGGGATTAGGTTTGCAACTAATGAAAAACTGTTTTTT
once TRBD2 TRBJ2-3 TRBV29-1 CSVDGTSGTDTQYF TGCAGCGTTGACGGGACTAGCGGCACAGATACGCAGTATTTT
- - TRBJ1-2 TRBV2 CASSVQTIKPASYGYTF TGTGCCAGCAGCGTACAGACTATCAAACCTGCGTCCTATGGCTACACCTTC
- - TRBJ2-1 TRBV30 CAWSILDNEQFF TGTGCCTGGAGTATACTAGATAATGAGCAGTTCTTC
- TRBD2 TRBJ2-7 TRBV19 CASSSGLGLYEQYF TGTGCCAGTAGTAGCGGACTAGGCCTCTACGAGCAGTACTTC
- - TRBJ1-4 TRBV2 CASSAGHTNEKLFF TGTGCCAGCAGTGCGGGACACACTAATGAAAAACTGTTTTTT
- TRBD1 TRBJ1-4 TRBV7-9 CASSTGQGLGEKLFF TGTGCCAGCAGCACCGGACAGGGGCTCGGTGAAAAACTGTTTTTT